Listed below are T cell receptor beta chains from one sample, sequenced in a study of shared clonotypes between healthy human individuals. Assay: immunoSEQ multiplex PCR; the TCRdb copy retains only in-frame clones and omits some. The sample lists fewer than 650,000 clones, about 79% occurring once. The material sequenced was PBMCs. These receptors were collected from a woman between 35 and 50 years old in good health. Some clones in this sample may be carry-over from other donors' samples. Each CDR3 is given with its conserved first and last residue. Fields, in order: V gene, D gene, clone size, J gene, CDR3 DNA, CDR3 protein. The D gene is left open where the match is weak. Size is omitted from some rows. Given values are once, few, many or a class for expanded clones.

v_call: TRBV2; d_call: TRBD2; clone_size: -; j_call: TRBJ2-1; cdr3_nt: TGTGCCAGCATTCGACTAGCGGGAGTGGATGAGCAGTTCTTC; cdr3_aa: CASIRLAGVDEQFF
v_call: TRBV7-2; d_call: -; clone_size: -; j_call: TRBJ2-1; cdr3_nt: TGTGCCAGCGCTTGGGATGACCGGAGCTACAATGAGCAGTTCTTC; cdr3_aa: CASAWDDRSYNEQFF
v_call: TRBV7-3; d_call: TRBD2; clone_size: -; j_call: TRBJ2-1; cdr3_nt: TGTGCCAGCAGCGACGCGACTAGCCATGAGCAGTTCTTC; cdr3_aa: CASSDATSHEQFF
v_call: TRBV4-2; d_call: -; clone_size: -; j_call: TRBJ2-1; cdr3_nt: TGTGCCAGCAGCCAACGCACTGGCCTAGGGTGGTCCAATGAGCAGTTCTTC; cdr3_aa: CASSQRTGLGWSNEQFF
v_call: TRBV4-2; d_call: TRBD2; clone_size: -; j_call: TRBJ2-7; cdr3_nt: TGTGCCAGCAGCCGACTAGCCGAGGGCTCCTACGAGCAGTACTTC; cdr3_aa: CASSRLAEGSYEQYF
v_call: TRBV20-1; d_call: -; clone_size: -; j_call: TRBJ2-7; cdr3_nt: TGCAGTGCTAGAAAGGACGAGCAGTACTTC; cdr3_aa: CSARKDEQYF
v_call: TRBV7-9; d_call: TRBD2; clone_size: few; j_call: TRBJ2-2; cdr3_nt: TGTGCCAGCAGCTTTAGACTAGCCGACACCGGGGAGCTGTTTTTT; cdr3_aa: CASSFRLADTGELFF
v_call: TRBV4-1; d_call: -; clone_size: -; j_call: TRBJ2-4; cdr3_nt: TGCGCCAGCAGCCGAACAAGGATTGACATTCAGTACTTC; cdr3_aa: CASSRTRIDIQYF
v_call: TRBV7-9; d_call: -; clone_size: -; j_call: TRBJ2-7; cdr3_nt: TGTGCCAGCAGCTTGGCTGGCTCCTACGAGCAGTACTTC; cdr3_aa: CASSLAGSYEQYF
v_call: TRBV4-1; d_call: -; clone_size: -; j_call: TRBJ1-2; cdr3_nt: TGTGCCAGCAGCCAGGAACCATCCGGCTATGGCTACACCTTC; cdr3_aa: CASSQEPSGYGYTF
v_call: TRBV5-4; d_call: -; clone_size: -; j_call: TRBJ1-1; cdr3_nt: TGTGCCAGCAGCTTGGCGGACACCGAAGCTTTCTTT; cdr3_aa: CASSLADTEAFF
v_call: TRBV5-3; d_call: -; clone_size: -; j_call: TRBJ2-5; cdr3_nt: TGTGCCAGAAGCTTGGCCCCCCGGGACAAGAAAGGAGAGACCCAGTACTTC; cdr3_aa: CARSLAPRDKKGETQYF
v_call: TRBV19; d_call: TRBD1; clone_size: -; j_call: TRBJ1-4; cdr3_nt: TGTGCCAGTAGTGACGGGGACAGAGCCCCCTCGAAGGAAAAACTGTTTTTT; cdr3_aa: CASSDGDRAPSKEKLFF
v_call: TRBV5-1; d_call: -; clone_size: once; j_call: TRBJ1-2; cdr3_nt: TGCGCCAGCTCGGGATTAAGAGGATTTGGCTACACCTTC; cdr3_aa: CASSGLRGFGYTF
v_call: TRBV27; d_call: -; clone_size: -; j_call: TRBJ2-2; cdr3_nt: TGTGCCAGCAGTTTACAGGCGGGATCGTACGGGGAGCTGTTTTTT; cdr3_aa: CASSLQAGSYGELFF
v_call: TRBV11-2; d_call: -; clone_size: -; j_call: TRBJ2-7; cdr3_nt: TGTGCCAGCACCCTCCAGTGGGCAGGCTCCTTATACGAGCAGTACTTC; cdr3_aa: CASTLQWAGSLYEQYF
v_call: TRBV6-1; d_call: -; clone_size: -; j_call: TRBJ2-2; cdr3_nt: TGTGCCAGCACCGAAGCGAGGTCCGGGGAGCTGTTTTTT; cdr3_aa: CASTEARSGELFF
v_call: TRBV10-3; d_call: -; clone_size: -; j_call: TRBJ2-1; cdr3_nt: TGTGCCATCAGTGAGGGGCCCGCGCTCGGGTACAATGAGCAGTTCTTC; cdr3_aa: CAISEGPALGYNEQFF
v_call: TRBV29-1; d_call: TRBD1; clone_size: -; j_call: TRBJ2-7; cdr3_nt: TGCAGCGTTGGGATGGATGGACAGGGGAAAGCCTACGAGCAGTACTTC; cdr3_aa: CSVGMDGQGKAYEQYF
v_call: TRBV10-3; d_call: -; clone_size: -; j_call: TRBJ1-4; cdr3_nt: TGTGCCACCCAGACTAGGGGTACCAATGAAAAACTGTTTTTT; cdr3_aa: CATQTRGTNEKLFF
v_call: TRBV4-3; d_call: TRBD1; clone_size: -; j_call: TRBJ1-4; cdr3_nt: TGCGCCAGCAGCCAAGATTCTGACAGGGGCTATGAAAAACTGTTTTTT; cdr3_aa: CASSQDSDRGYEKLFF
v_call: TRBV19; d_call: -; clone_size: -; j_call: TRBJ2-2; cdr3_nt: TGTGCCAGTAGTATTAAGGGGTTTGGGACCGGGGAGCTGTTTTTT; cdr3_aa: CASSIKGFGTGELFF
v_call: TRBV14; d_call: TRBD2; clone_size: -; j_call: TRBJ2-7; cdr3_nt: TGTGCCAGCAGCCAAGTGTTTGGAGCGGGAGTTTGGGAGCAGTACTTC; cdr3_aa: CASSQVFGAGVWEQYF
v_call: TRBV6-1; d_call: -; clone_size: few; j_call: TRBJ2-2; cdr3_nt: TGTGCCAGCAGCCAGGGTATCAACACCGGGGAGCTGTTTTTT; cdr3_aa: CASSQGINTGELFF
v_call: TRBV28; d_call: TRBD1; clone_size: -; j_call: TRBJ1-4; cdr3_nt: TGTGCCAGCAGTCCCACTCAGGGGGGCCCTAATGAAAAACTGTTTTTT; cdr3_aa: CASSPTQGGPNEKLFF
v_call: TRBV6-5; d_call: TRBD1; clone_size: -; j_call: TRBJ1-2; cdr3_nt: TGTGCCAGCAACCTCGGACAGGGCATCGGTGGCTACACCTTC; cdr3_aa: CASNLGQGIGGYTF
v_call: TRBV6-6; d_call: TRBD1; clone_size: -; j_call: TRBJ1-1; cdr3_nt: TGTGCCAGCAGAACCGATCTCAGGGGGATGAACACTGAAGCTTTCTTT; cdr3_aa: CASRTDLRGMNTEAFF
v_call: TRBV11-2; d_call: -; clone_size: -; j_call: TRBJ2-7; cdr3_nt: TGTGCCAGCAGCTTAGGGGGAACAGGGAGCGAGCAGTACTTC; cdr3_aa: CASSLGGTGSEQYF
v_call: TRBV20-1; d_call: TRBD2; clone_size: -; j_call: TRBJ2-3; cdr3_nt: TGCAGTGCTCCGGGACTAGCGGGGTCCACATTT; cdr3_aa: CSAPGLAGSTF
v_call: TRBV7-2; d_call: -; clone_size: -; j_call: TRBJ2-3; cdr3_nt: TGTGCCAGCAGCTTAGGTCGGGGGATAGATACGCAGTATTTT; cdr3_aa: CASSLGRGIDTQYF